The present T cell receptor beta chain was sequenced within a study of OX40 agonist ivuxolimab in advanced cancers. This clone has more than one count but fewer than ten. Its antigen is still unknown. Assay used: immunoSEQ multiplex PCR; TCRdb lists only in-frame clones, some missing. The sample includes about 30,000 clones, 80% to 85% of them seen just once. Points from the study as a whole: The study found that CD8+ T cells averaged more expanded clones than CD4+. Partial responders at 0.1-3.0 mg/kg showed near-lowest clonal expansion.

V lost 4 bases and J lost 2; bases outside the gene matches: 6. The CDR3 runs 14 residues. The V gene's germline CDR1 is SGHRS and CDR2 YFSETQ. This chain connects TRBV5-1 to TRBJ2-7, with 7 bases aligning to TRBD1. The sequence was obtained from an adult with an advanced solid tumor such as melanoma, head and neck, liver or kidney cancer. Sample: CD4+ or CD8+ T cells sorted from blood, taken in a trial of the OX40 agonist ivuxolimab. The CDR3 is CASSLTGQPYEQYF. In DNA form, the CDR3 reads TGCGCCAGCAGCCTGACAGGGCAGCCCTACGAGCAGTACTTC.